This TCR beta chain was documented in a study of shared clonotypes between healthy human individuals. Generated by immunoSEQ multiplex PCR, the TCRdb table keeps only in-frame clones and is missing some. There are 450,000 to 500,000 clones in the sample; over 70% occur only once, and about an eighth lies in the top ten. Germline CDR1 and CDR2: SGHDT and YYEEEE. V shed 2 bases, J shed 5 bases, and the junction held 9 bases outside the gene matches. The CDR3 consists of 16 residues. The chain recombines TRBV5-6 with TRBJ2-1, with 8 bases matching TRBD1. Sequences were obtained from PBMCs. This clonotype originated in a middle-aged woman in good health. Some clones in this sample may be carry-over from other donors' samples. The CDR3 protein is CASSFYDRGSHNEQFF. As DNA, the CDR3 is TGTGCCAGCAGCTTTTATGACAGGGGATCCCACAATGAGCAGTTCTTC.